The 26 T cell receptor beta chains below were found in one sample sequenced in a study of identical twins. Each CDR3 protein is one row after TCRdb ran MiXCR on the 5' RACE reads. This table holds a few hundred thousand distinct CDR3 sequences, around 20% found once. The sequencing sample was made of naive T cells sorted from blood. The receptors here all came from a man aged 50-59 years in good health.

This clonotype came up many times. The chain links TRBV4-2 to TRBJ2-1; 9 bases are a match to TRBD1. V trimming: 1 base; J trimming: 7 bases; junction bases outside the gene matches: 5. The CDR3 loop spans 15 amino acids. CDR1 is LGHNA and CDR2 is YNFKEQ in the germline V gene. This chain's CDR3 is CASSQGGTGRNEQFF. For the CDR3, the DNA is TGTGCCAGCAGCCAAGGGGGGACAGGGCGGAATGAGCAGTTCTTC.

The J gene is TRBJ2-2, the V gene TRBV3-1; a possible D gene is TRBD1 (5 bases). Germline lookup yields CDR1 LGHDT and CDR2 YNNKEL (reference sequence). V was pared by 1 base and J by 7 bases, with 13 bases between. The CDR3 totals 15 residues. Written as DNA, the CDR3 is TGTGCCAGCAGCCAAGGACAGAGCCTCCTCGGGGAGCTGTTTTTT. Amino acid sequence: CASSQGQSLLGELFF.

This clonotype showed up just a few times. The CDR3 sequence: CASSLPLDRRGRPYEQYF. The CDR3 nucleotides read TGTGCCAGCAGTTTGCCCTTGGATAGGCGGGGGAGACCCTACGAGCAGTACTTC. The rearrangement joins TRBV28 to TRBJ2-7; TRBD2 agrees at 7 bases. V shed 3 bases and J 2 bases; nucleotides not matched to a gene: 16. Germline V gene sequence: CDR1 MDHEN, CDR2 SYDVKM. This CDR3 is 18 amino acids long.

This chain joins TRBV20-1 and TRBJ2-1, with D tentatively TRBD2 (5 bases). The germline V gene has CDR1 DFQATT and CDR2 SNEGSKA (reference sequence). V was cut by 1 base and J by 8 bases, with 9 bases left in between. The CDR3 is made up of 12 amino acids. Here the CDR3 reads CSARGTSYEQFF. CDR3 in DNA: TGCAGTGCTAGAGGTACTAGTTATGAGCAGTTCTTC.

This clonotype was detected ten times or more. The J gene is TRBJ2-2, the V gene TRBV11-1, with TRBD2 matching 13 bases. Germline CDR1 is SGHAT and CDR2 is FQDESV (reference sequence). The CDR3 extends over 18 amino acids. V shed 3 bases and J 0 bases; nucleotides not matched to a gene: 4. The CDR3: CASSFRGLAGTNTGELFF. The CDR3 DNA reads TGTGCCAGCAGCTTCCGGGGACTAGCGGGAACGAACACCGGGGAGCTGTTTTTT.

There are a few counts of this clonotype. The rearrangement uses TRBV4-3 and TRBJ2-2; D is possibly TRBD1 (5 bases). The CDR3 is 14 amino acids. Germline V gene data show CDR1 as LGHNA and CDR2 as YSLEER. The V gene lost 7 bases and the J gene lost 3 bases, with 12 bases spanning the gap. CDR3 loop: CASNQDIYTGELFF. CDR3 in DNA: TGCGCCAGCAACCAGGACATTTACACCGGGGAGCTGTTTTTT.

This chain joins TRBV10-3 and TRBJ2-5, with 10 bases fitting TRBD2. Unmatched junction bases numbered 6, after V lost 3 bases and J lost 5 bases. Looked up from germline, CDR1 is ENHRY and CDR2 is SYGVKD. This CDR3 has 15 amino acids. CDR3 in amino acids: CAISELAGGGETQYF. In DNA form, the CDR3 reads TGTGCCATCAGTGAATTAGCGGGAGGAGGGGAGACCCAGTACTTC.

The V gene is TRBV6-5, the J gene TRBJ2-1; D call uncertain. V lost 3 bases and J 2 bases, leaving 17 bases between the germline ends. This CDR3 region has 17 residues. Germline V gives CDR1 MNHEY, CDR2 SVGAGI. In DNA form, the CDR3 reads TGTGCCAGCAGTTATTTAGGGCGAGGTCCTACCTACAATGAGCAGTTCTTC. Translated: CASSYLGRGPTYNEQFF.

J is TRBJ1-4 and V is TRBV30; D call uncertain. The CDR3 sequence is 13 residues long. Germline V gene data show CDR1 as GTSNPN and CDR2 as SVGIG (reference sequence). V was cut by 5 bases and J by 0 bases, with 7 bases left in between. CDR3 sequence: CAWDGATNEKLFF. CDR3 nucleotides: TGTGCCTGGGATGGTGCAACTAATGAAAAACTGTTTTTT.

This clonotype was picked up a small number of times. The chain links TRBV10-3 to TRBJ2-1, with 9 positions matching TRBD1. Germline V gene lookup returns CDR1 ENHRY and CDR2 SYGVKD. This CDR3 comprises 14 residues. The V and J ends lost 6 bases and 8 bases, in that order; junction bases with no gene match: 8. The CDR3 bases are TGTGCCATCAGGAACGGGACAGGGAGGGATGAGCAGTTCTTC. Protein sequence: CAIRNGTGRDEQFF.

The chain is built from TRBV4-2 and TRBJ1-5; TRBD1 is a possible D gene (5 bases). CDR1 is LGHNA, CDR2 YNFKEQ, per germline. Deletions cut 4 bases from V and 7 bases from J, with 14 bases between. The CDR3 totals 14 residues. The CDR3 region is CASSPGVWDQPQHF. The DNA for the CDR3 is TGTGCCAGCAGCCCGGGAGTCTGGGACCAGCCCCAGCATTTT.

This clonotype was counted only a few times. The genes are TRBV20-1 and TRBJ2-7, with D unresolved. The V gene's germline CDR1 is DFQATT and CDR2 SNEGSKA (reference sequence). The CDR3 runs 13 residues. The germline V and J ends were trimmed by 0 bases and 4 bases, with 10 bases remaining between them. This CDR3 is CSAREGSWYEQYF. The CDR3 DNA reads TGCAGTGCTAGAGAAGGGTCGTGGTACGAGCAGTACTTC.

This clonotype was observed a few times. This chain connects TRBV12-3 or TRBV12-4 to TRBJ2-5, with TRBD1 identical over 8 bases. The CDR3 is 14 residues long. V shed 4 bases, J shed 5 bases, and the junction held 6 bases outside the gene matches. The CDR3 DNA reads TGTGCCAGCAGTTCCCAGGGGGCCGAGGAGACCCAGTACTTC. Its protein is CASSSQGAEETQYF.

The chain joins TRBV11-2 to TRBJ2-1, with 9 bases matching TRBD2. With 3 bases clipped from V and 8 bases from J, the junction kept 14 bases outside the gene matches. The germline gives CDR1 SGHAT, CDR2 FQNNGV. The CDR3 has 17 amino acids. CDR3 DNA: TGTGCCAGCAGCTTCACATGGGGTAGTAGCGGGAGCCATGAGCAGTTCTTC. It translates to CASSFTWGSSGSHEQFF.

This sequence joins TRBV7-6 and TRBJ2-2; TRBD2 matches at 14 bases. CDR1 is SGHVS, CDR2 FNYEAQ, per germline. The CDR3 has 16 residues. J gave up 6 bases and V 5 bases, and 5 bases lay outside the gene matches. The CDR3 DNA reads TGTGCCAGCAGCCATGGGACTAGCGGGAGTCCCGGGGAGCTGTTTTTT. This translates into CASSHGTSGSPGELFF.

The rearrangement links TRBV10-3 to TRBJ1-4, with a weak D call TRBD1 (6 bases). The CDR3 has 13 residues. The V and J ends lost 10 bases and 1 base respectively, with 10 bases between them. CDR1 is ENHRY and CDR2 is SYGVKD in the germline V gene. The CDR3 region has the DNA TGTGCCACCCAGGGGAGAACTAATGAAAAACTGTTTTTT. Translation: CATQGRTNEKLFF.

DNA of the CDR3: TGTGCCAGCAGTCCGGGGGCTAGCGGGGGGGTAGAGCAGTTCTTC. This sequence encodes CASSPGASGGVEQFF. V is TRBV12-3 or TRBV12-4 and J is TRBJ2-1; 12 nucleotides align to TRBD2. The CDR3 extends over 15 amino acids. After removal of 5 bases from V and 10 bases from J, the junction contained 9 bases not matched to a gene.

The chain links TRBV25-1 to TRBJ2-7, with TRBD1 matching 8 bases. Per the germline V gene, CDR1 is MGHDK and CDR2 is SYGVNS. With 3 bases clipped from V and 4 bases from J, the junction kept 11 bases outside the gene matches. The CDR3 consists of 16 residues. This chain's CDR3 is CASSDRTGTGSYEQYF. CDR3 sequence (DNA): TGTGCCAGCAGTGACAGAACCGGGACAGGTTCTTACGAGCAGTACTTC.

The chain has TRBV5-1 and TRBJ2-7; D is possibly TRBD1 (6 bases). The length of the CDR3 is 13 residues. Germline V gene sequence: CDR1 SGHRS, CDR2 YFSETQ. The V gene lost 4 bases and the J gene lost 6 bases, with 14 bases spanning the gap. The CDR3 nucleotides are TGCGCCAGCAGCCCGGGGACATTGGGCGAGCAGTACTTC. It specifies CASSPGTLGEQYF.

This clonotype was detected once. The rearrangement links TRBV7-2 to TRBJ2-5; TRBD1 aligns across 8 bases. V dropped 5 bases and J dropped 4; count of bases not matched to a gene: 12. The CDR3 extends over 16 amino acids. Germline values: CDR1 SGHTA, CDR2 FQGNSA. The CDR3 spells CASSPRTGRSGETQYF. In DNA, the CDR3 is TGTGCCAGCAGCCCCCGGACAGGGAGGTCCGGAGAGACCCAGTACTTC.

Worth noting for this clonotype: This sequence may be a read error, since a much larger clone differs from it by one base. V is TRBV28 and J is TRBJ1-5, with D maybe TRBD1 (6 bases). This CDR3 has 16 residues. Germline loops: CDR1 MDHEN, CDR2 SYDVKM. In DNA, the CDR3 is TGTCCCAGCACTCTACTCACAGGGAATAGCAATCAGCCCCAGCATTTT. It codes for CPSTLLTGNSNQPQHF.

The chain is built from TRBV27 and TRBJ1-6; D is uncertain. Germline V gene data show CDR1 as MNHEY and CDR2 as SMNVEV (reference sequence). Trimming took 5 bases from V and 11 from J, leaving 19 bases between them. The CDR3 has 15 residues. CDR3 region: CASSPQVFSNPPLHF. The CDR3 DNA follows: TGTGCCAGCAGTCCCCAGGTGTTTTCAAATCCACCCCTCCACTTT.

This rearrangement joins TRBV5-6 to TRBJ2-1; 11 nucleotides agree with TRBD2. J was trimmed by 11 bases and V by 0 bases; bases with no gene match: 4. The germline gives CDR1 SGHDT, CDR2 YYEEEE. This CDR3 is built from 14 residues. CDR3 protein: CASSLEASGGQQFF. In DNA, the CDR3 is TGTGCCAGCAGCTTGGAGGCTAGCGGGGGGCAGCAGTTCTTC.

The V call is TRBV20-1, the J call TRBJ2-1, with TRBD2 matching over 14 bases. This CDR3 contains 17 residues. The V gene end was trimmed by 1 base and the J gene end by 10 bases; junction bases not matched to a gene: 12. Germline V gene lookup returns CDR1 DFQATT and CDR2 SNEGSKA (reference sequence). The CDR3 nucleotides are TGCAGTGCTAGAGCGGGACTAGCGGGAGTGCGGGTTAGAGAGCAGTTCTTC. Amino acids: CSARAGLAGVRVREQFF.

The CDR3 bases are TGTGCCATCAAGAGGACCCTCGATAACTCTGGAAACACCATATATTTT. It translates to CAIKRTLDNSGNTIYF. The rearrangement links TRBV10-3 to TRBJ1-3; no reliable D call. In germline, CDR1 is ENHRY, CDR2 SYGVKD. This CDR3 region has 16 residues. V shed 7 bases and J shed 0 bases, with 16 bases lying between them.

Many counts were recorded for this clonotype. The chain recombines TRBV15 with TRBJ2-3; D call uncertain. Trimming took off 2 bases at V and 2 bases at J, with 11 bases between the two ends. CDR3 length equals 15 residues. The germline CDR1 and CDR2 sequences are LNHNV and YYDKDF (reference sequence). Here the CDR3 reads CATSRRGAPTDTQYF. The CDR3 bases are TGTGCCACCAGCAGACGAGGAGCCCCCACAGATACGCAGTATTTT. The complete variable domain, with remaining parts taken from reference TRBV15 and TRBJ2-3, reads DAMVIQNPRYQVTQFGKPVTLSCSQTLNHNVMYWYQQKSSQAPKLLFHYYDKDFNNEADTPDNFQSRRPNTSFCFLDIRSPGLGDTAMYLCATSRRGAPTDTQYFGPGTRLTVL.